This entry lists 26 T cell receptor beta chains sequenced from one sample in a study of blood T cell repertoires in COVID-19. Assay: immunoSEQ multiplex PCR; the TCRdb copy retains only in-frame clones and omits some. The repertoire consists of under 350,000 clones, with over 85% occurring once and the leading ten covering 1.8%. Sample: peripheral blood. All receptors derive from a woman in her twenties or thirties with COVID-19, enrolled during active disease.

The V and J genes are TRBV9 and TRBJ2-1; TRBD2 matches at 10 bases. The CDR3 is 15 amino acids. In germline, CDR1 is SGDLS, CDR2 YYNGEE. V shed 0 bases and J 8 bases; nucleotides not matched to a gene: 5. Here the CDR3 DNA reads TGTGCCAGCAGCGTAGGAAGCGGGGGGGCCTATGAGCAGTTCTTC. Translated: CASSVGSGGAYEQFF.

This clone has just one count. The genes are TRBV5-1 and TRBJ2-3; 7 positions agree with TRBD1. The CDR3 is 13 amino acids. In germline, CDR1 is SGHRS, CDR2 YFSETQ. V trimming: 6 bases; J trimming: 2 bases; junction bases outside the gene matches: 3. CDR3 DNA sequence: TGCGCCAGCACCGGACAGGACACAGATACGCAGTATTTT. It is translated as CASTGQDTDTQYF.

This clone was counted once. The chain combines TRBV19 with TRBJ1-6, with D uncertain. The CDR3 length is 14 residues. The V gene lost 4 bases and the J gene lost 7 bases, with 11 bases spanning the gap. Looked up from germline, CDR1 is LNHDA and CDR2 is SQIVND (reference sequence). CDR3 sequence: CASSNERSNSPLHF. Here the CDR3 DNA reads TGTGCCAGTAGTAACGAACGGTCAAATTCACCCCTCCACTTT. The variable domain in full, with the rest retrieved from reference TRBV19 and TRBJ1-6, is DGGITQSPKYLFRKEGQNVTLSCEQNLNHDAMYWYRQDPGQGLRLIYYSQIVNDFQKGDIAEGYSVSREKKESFPLTVTSAQKNPTAFYLCASSNERSNSPLHFGNGTRLTVT.

J is TRBJ2-4 and V is TRBV4-1; 7 bases fit TRBD2. The CDR3 consists of 17 residues. CDR1 and CDR2 from the germline V gene are MGHRA and YSYEKL. V shed 0 bases and J 1 base; nucleotides not matched to a gene: 6. The CDR3 bases are TGCGCCAGCAGCCAAGACGGACCAGCGGGGGCCAAAAACATTCAGTACTTC. Translation gives CASSQDGPAGAKNIQYF.

The V gene is TRBV25-1, the J gene TRBJ2-5; 8 nucleotides line up with TRBD1. The V segment lost 6 bases and the J segment 1 base; nucleotides outside the gene matches: 13. This CDR3 contains 17 residues. Per germline, CDR1 MGHDK and CDR2 SYGVNS. The CDR3 region is CASSPLSGTGRQETQYF. The CDR3 coding sequence is TGTGCCAGCAGCCCTCTCTCCGGGACAGGTCGCCAAGAGACCCAGTACTTC.

V gene TRBV30 combines with J gene TRBJ2-3, with 8 bases matching TRBD2. With V trimmed by 3 bases and J by 2 bases, 7 bases remained unmatched. CDR1 and CDR2 (germline): GTSNPN, SVGIG (reference sequence). This CDR3 has 15 residues. In DNA form, the CDR3 reads TGTGCCTGGAGCGTCGCGGGGGGATTCACAGATACGCAGTATTTT. Protein product: CAWSVAGGFTDTQYF.

The chain has TRBV4-2 and TRBJ2-2; D gene unclear. Deletions cut 1 base from V and 5 bases from J, with 11 bases between. Per the germline V gene, CDR1 is LGHNA and CDR2 is YNFKEQ. This CDR3 has 15 amino acids. The CDR3 is CASSQVDAETGELFF. CDR3 DNA: TGTGCCAGCAGCCAAGTCGATGCGGAGACCGGGGAGCTGTTTTTT.

The rearrangement links TRBV28 to TRBJ1-2; D call uncertain. With 5 bases removed from V and 10 bases from J, the gap between germline ends came to 14 bases. Germline V gene data show CDR1 as MDHEN and CDR2 as SYDVKM. This CDR3 contains 12 residues. CDR3 sequence reads: CASSPPRVPYTF. The CDR3 region has the DNA TGTGCCAGCAGTCCGCCTCGGGTGCCCTACACCTTC.

The V gene is TRBV5-1, the J gene TRBJ2-5; 11 nucleotides agree with TRBD1. The CDR3 runs to 16 residues. Germline V gene data show CDR1 as SGHRS and CDR2 as YFSETQ. J gave up 5 bases and V 0 bases, and 6 bases lay outside the gene matches. The CDR3 coding sequence is TGCGCCAGCAGCTTGGGTCCCGGGACAGGGGGGGAGACCCAGTACTTC. This codes for CASSLGPGTGGETQYF.

The chain joins TRBV28 to TRBJ1-2; 7 bases fit TRBD1. The CDR3 has 16 amino acids. The ends lost 8 bases at V and 4 bases at J; junction bases unmatched: 16. CDR1 MDHEN and CDR2 SYDVKM come from the germline V gene. The CDR3 DNA reads TGTGCCAGCTTCCGAAGGGGGCGCCGGGGGGGCTATGGCTACACCTTC. Translation: CASFRRGRRGGYGYTF.

This clone appeared once. Here the CDR3 DNA reads TGTGCCACCAGTGATGGGTATCGGAGCAGCTCTGGGGCCAACGTCCTGACTTTC. It yields the protein CATSDGYRSSSGANVLTF. The chain employs TRBV24-1 and TRBJ2-6; no reliable D call. Trimming took off 3 bases at V and 0 bases at J, with 14 bases between the two ends. The germline CDR1 and CDR2 sequences are KGHDR and SFDVKD. CDR3 size: 18 residues.

The chain uses TRBV19 and TRBJ1-2, with 8 positions matching TRBD1. CDR1 and CDR2 (germline): LNHDA, SQIVND (reference sequence). This CDR3 has 13 residues. J gave up 8 bases and V 5 bases, and 7 bases lay outside the gene matches. The CDR3 DNA is TGTGCCAGTAGTCCGGACAGGGACCGGGGCTACACCTTC. Protein sequence: CASSPDRDRGYTF.

J is TRBJ1-2 and V is TRBV19, with D possibly matching TRBD1 (5 bases). The germline CDR1 and CDR2 sequences are LNHDA and SQIVND (reference sequence). V was clipped by 6 bases and J by 8 bases, with 13 bases between them. The CDR3 runs to 12 residues. The CDR3 sequence: CASSGRTIGYTF. The CDR3, as DNA: TGTGCCAGTAGCGGACGGACAATCGGCTACACCTTC.

V usage is TRBV6-5 and J usage is TRBJ1-4; 10 bases line up with TRBD1. Trimming took 0 bases from V and 7 from J; bases not matched to a gene: 2. The germline V gene has CDR1 MNHEY and CDR2 SVGAGI. CDR3 length: 15 residues. CDR3 DNA: TGTGCCAGCAGTTACTCGAGACAGGGGGCTGAAAAACTGTTTTTT. Translated: CASSYSRQGAEKLFF.

The rearrangement uses TRBV3-1 (or the pseudogene TRBV3-2) and TRBJ2-3; TRBD1 might be the D (5 bases). Trimming took off 2 bases at V and 0 bases at J, with 15 bases between the two ends. Germline values: CDR1 LGHDT, CDR2 YNNKEL (reference sequence). This CDR3 comprises 17 residues. The DNA for the CDR3 is TGTGCCAGCAGCCAATTCGGCAGGGCAAGAAGCACAGATACGCAGTATTTT. Translated: CASSQFGRARSTDTQYF.

The chain links TRBV7-8 to TRBJ1-2; D might be TRBD1 (5 bases). The CDR3 consists of 15 residues. V lost 5 bases and J 7 bases, leaving 20 bases between the germline ends. The germline V gene has CDR1 SGHVS and CDR2 FQNEAQ. CDR3 DNA sequence: TGTGCCAGCAGCACCCGAAGGGGTAGATCTAGTGGCTACACCTTC. Translated: CASSTRRGRSSGYTF.

The chain is built from TRBV6-2 or TRBV6-3 and TRBJ2-1; TRBD1 matches at 8 bases. The ends lost 4 bases at V and 5 bases at J; junction bases unmatched: 7. The CDR3 totals 15 residues. In germline, CDR1 is MNHEY, CDR2 SVGEGT. CDR3 protein: CASSSIGQGHNEQFF. DNA for the CDR3: TGTGCCAGCAGTTCAATAGGACAGGGCCACAATGAGCAGTTCTTC.

The gene calls are TRBV21-1 and TRBJ1-2. TRBV21-1 is reported as a pseudogene. This CDR3 spans 15 amino acids. The CDR3 DNA reads as TGTGCCAGCAGCCCTCGCGGGGGGGGTTACTATGGCTACACCTTC. Amino acids: CASSPRGGGYYGYTF.

V is TRBV5-5 and J is TRBJ2-7; 7 bases are shared with TRBD2. The CDR3 covers 14 residues. The germline gives CDR1 SGHKS, CDR2 YYEKEE (reference sequence). Unmatched junction bases numbered 4, after V lost 1 base and J lost 3 bases. CDR3 DNA: TGTGCCAGCAGCTTGCCGGGACTAATCTACGAGCAGTACGTC. Translation: CASSLPGLIYEQYV.

This chain joins TRBV24-1 and TRBJ1-2; a possible D gene is TRBD1 (5 bases). The CDR3 is 13 residues long. Germline V gene lookup returns CDR1 KGHDR and CDR2 SFDVKD. V lost 5 bases and J lost 2, with 8 bases in between. CDR3 in DNA: TGTGCCACCAGTGCGGAGGGGAACTATGGCTACACCTTC. Translation gives CATSAEGNYGYTF.

The genes are TRBV7-2 and TRBJ2-7; tentatively, D is TRBD2 (6 bases). From germline, CDR1 is SGHTA and CDR2 FQGNSA. The CDR3 runs 14 residues. V was pared by 0 bases and J by 0 bases, with 6 bases between. The CDR3 region has the DNA TGTGCCAGCAGCTTAGCGGGGGGCTCCTACGAGCAGTACTTC. Amino acid sequence: CASSLAGGSYEQYF.

A few counts support this clone. The gene calls are TRBV9 and TRBJ1-1; no reliable D call. Deletions cut 3 bases from V and 2 bases from J, with 14 bases between. This CDR3 spans 15 amino acids. Germline-derived CDR1 and CDR2 are SGDLS and YYNGEE. The CDR3 sequence: CASSAYGNPNTEAFF. CDR3 sequence (DNA): TGTGCCAGCAGCGCTTACGGGAATCCTAACACTGAAGCTTTCTTT. The full variable domain, its missing parts supplied by reference TRBV9 and TRBJ1-1, is DSGVTQTPKHLITATGQRVTLRCSPRSGDLSVYWYQQSLDQGLQFLIQYYNGEERAKGNILERFSAQQFPDLHSELNLSSLELGDSALYFCASSAYGNPNTEAFFGQGTRLTVV.

This clone was seen a few times. The V call is TRBV7-9, the J call TRBJ1-4; TRBD1 might be the D (5 bases). Trimming cost V 5 bases and J 3 bases, with 10 bases left between them. Looked up from germline, CDR1 is SEHNR and CDR2 is FQNEAQ (reference sequence). The CDR3 is 14 residues long. The CDR3 reads CASSPTAANEKLFF. The CDR3, as DNA: TGTGCCAGCAGCCCGACAGCTGCTAATGAAAAACTGTTTTTT.

This chain's CDR3 is CASSLYPGQPEGYTF. CDR3 in DNA: TGTGCCAGCAGTTTATACCCTGGGCAGCCCGAGGGCTACACCTTC. The rearrangement links TRBV27 to TRBJ1-2; D gene ambiguous. This CDR3 region has 15 residues. Trimming removed 1 base at V and 8 bases at J, with 17 bases between. Germline V gives CDR1 MNHEY, CDR2 SMNVEV (reference sequence).

The V gene is TRBV3-1 (or the pseudogene TRBV3-2), the J gene TRBJ1-1; D remains unclear. With 0 bases removed from V and 1 base from J, the gap between germline ends came to 3 bases. The CDR3 spans 13 residues. The germline V gene has CDR1 LGHDT and CDR2 YNNKEL (reference sequence). This CDR3 is CASSQDRNTEAFF. CDR3 in DNA: TGTGCCAGCAGCCAAGACAGGAACACTGAAGCTTTCTTT.

The chain has TRBV29-1 and TRBJ2-1; D is perhaps TRBD2 (5 bases). CDR1 is SQVTM and CDR2 is ANQGSEA in the germline V gene. The V end lost 3 bases, the J end lost 3 bases, and 6 bases lay between the germline ends. The CDR3 loop spans 12 amino acids. The CDR3 reads CSVDGSYNEQFF. CDR3 nucleotide sequence: TGCAGCGTTGATGGGAGCTACAATGAGCAGTTCTTC.